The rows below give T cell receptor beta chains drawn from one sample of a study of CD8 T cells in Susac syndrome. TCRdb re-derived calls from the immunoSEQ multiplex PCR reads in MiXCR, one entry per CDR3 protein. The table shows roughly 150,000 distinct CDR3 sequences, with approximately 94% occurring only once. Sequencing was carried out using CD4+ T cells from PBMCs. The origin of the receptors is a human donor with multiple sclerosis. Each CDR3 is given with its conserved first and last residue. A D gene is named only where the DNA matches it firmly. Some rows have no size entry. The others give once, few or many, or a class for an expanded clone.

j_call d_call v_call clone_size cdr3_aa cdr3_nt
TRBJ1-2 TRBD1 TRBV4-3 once CASSQGTGGGYGYTF TGCGCCAGCAGCCAAGGGACAGGGGGTGGCTATGGCTACACCTTC
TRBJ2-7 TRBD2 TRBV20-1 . CSAGTSGFPYEQYF TGCAGTGCGGGGACTAGCGGGTTTCCCTACGAGCAGTACTTC
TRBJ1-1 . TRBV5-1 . CASSLEVNTEAFF TGTGCCAGCAGTTTAGAAGTGAACACTGAAGCTTTCTTT
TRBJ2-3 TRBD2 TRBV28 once CASSQYRLAGYSTDTQYF TGTGCCAGCAGCCAATACCGATTAGCGGGATATAGCACAGATACGCAGTATTTT
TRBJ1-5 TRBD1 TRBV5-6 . CASSLGRDRVQPQHF TGTGCCAGCAGCTTGGGCCGGGACAGGGTTCAGCCCCAGCATTTT
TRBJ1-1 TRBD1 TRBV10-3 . CAINTQGAGTEAFF TGTGCCATCAACACACAGGGGGCGGGCACTGAAGCTTTCTTT
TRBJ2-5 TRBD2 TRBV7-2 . CASSLYGRAETQYF TGTGCCAGCAGCTTATACGGGAGGGCGGAGACCCAGTACTTC
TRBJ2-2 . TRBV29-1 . CSVSVWDGELFF TGCAGCGTTTCGGTATGGGACGGGGAGCTGTTTTTT
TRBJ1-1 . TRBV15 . CATSRDLVRSTLIAFF TGTGCCACCAGCAGAGATCTAGTCCGCTCGACTTTGATAGCTTTCTTT
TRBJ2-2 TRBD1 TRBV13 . CASSSGQIRLGELFF TGTGCCAGCAGCTCGGGACAGATCCGCCTCGGGGAGCTGTTTTTT
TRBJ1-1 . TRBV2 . CASTNEGHLNTEAFF TGTGCCAGCACCAACGAGGGGCACCTAAACACTGAAGCTTTCTTT
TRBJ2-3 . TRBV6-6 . CASREYRTDTQYF TGTGCCAGCAGGGAGTACCGCACAGATACGCAGTATTTT
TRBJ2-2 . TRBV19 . CASRRMGGTGELFF TGTGCCAGTAGGAGAATGGGTGGCACCGGGGAGCTGTTTTTT
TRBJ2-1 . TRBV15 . CATSGFRGVEQFF TGTGCCACCAGCGGATTCAGGGGGGTTGAGCAGTTCTTC
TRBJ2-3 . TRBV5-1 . CASSPALGGDTQYF TGCGCCAGCAGCCCCGCGCTGGGGGGAGATACGCAGTATTTT
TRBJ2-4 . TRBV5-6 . CASSLSDRPLGNIQYF TGTGCCAGCAGCCTCAGTGATAGACCCCTGGGAAACATTCAGTACTTC